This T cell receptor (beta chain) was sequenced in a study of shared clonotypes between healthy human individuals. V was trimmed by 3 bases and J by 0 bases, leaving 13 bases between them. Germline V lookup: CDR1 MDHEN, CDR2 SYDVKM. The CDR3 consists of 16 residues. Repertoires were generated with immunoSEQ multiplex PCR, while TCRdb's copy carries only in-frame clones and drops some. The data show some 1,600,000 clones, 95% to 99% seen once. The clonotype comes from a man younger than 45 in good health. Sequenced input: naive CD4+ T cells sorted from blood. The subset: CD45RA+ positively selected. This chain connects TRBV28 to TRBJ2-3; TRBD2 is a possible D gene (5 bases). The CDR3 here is CASSFPGGASTDTQYF. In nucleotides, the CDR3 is TGTGCCAGCAGTTTCCCCGGAGGCGCTAGCACAGATACGCAGTATTTT.